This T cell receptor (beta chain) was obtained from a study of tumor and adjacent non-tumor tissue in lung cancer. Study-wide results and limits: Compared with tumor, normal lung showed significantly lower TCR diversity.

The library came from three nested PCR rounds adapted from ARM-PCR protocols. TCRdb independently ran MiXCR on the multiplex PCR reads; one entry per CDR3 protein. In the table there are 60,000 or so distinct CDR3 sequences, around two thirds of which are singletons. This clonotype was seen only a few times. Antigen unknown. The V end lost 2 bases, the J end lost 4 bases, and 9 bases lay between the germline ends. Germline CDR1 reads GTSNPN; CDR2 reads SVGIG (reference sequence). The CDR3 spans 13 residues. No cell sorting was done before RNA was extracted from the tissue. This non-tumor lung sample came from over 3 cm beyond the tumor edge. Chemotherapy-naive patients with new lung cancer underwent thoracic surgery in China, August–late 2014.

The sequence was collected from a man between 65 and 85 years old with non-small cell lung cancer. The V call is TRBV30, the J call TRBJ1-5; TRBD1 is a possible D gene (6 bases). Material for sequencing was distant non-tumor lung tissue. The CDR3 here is CAWSLQGNQPQHF. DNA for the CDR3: TGTGCCTGGAGTCTTCAGGGGAATCAGCCCCAGCATTTT.